What follows are 20 T cell receptor beta chains derived from one specimen sequenced in a study of T cells after yellow fever vaccination (dated by TCRdb to the late 2010s). Libraries were built with 5' RACE. The sequencer listed for this sample is Illumina HiSeq 2500. TCRdb reran the public reads through fastp at Q25 and MiXCR, keeping productive beta chains. Every entry covers one CDR3 protein and lists the most common genes and DNA from its rows. Present in this sample are fewer than 450,000 distinct CDR3 sequences, roughly 7.5% of which were seen just once. Of the sample, under 20% falls within the top ten clones. In the paper's terms, the treatment or condition label means: live attenuated yellow fever vaccine strain. The material was PBMCs, obtained roughly 45 days after the first yellow fever vaccination. The receptor source for this set is a man between 18 and 29 years old who received the YFV17D yellow fever vaccine.

In this sample, this clonotype turned up many times. This rearrangement joins TRBV18 to TRBJ2-7; the D gene is possibly TRBD1 (5 bases). Trimming shortened V by 3 bases and J by 4 bases, and 16 bases separated the two germline ends. This CDR3 region has 15 residues. Germline V gives CDR1 KGHSH, CDR2 LQKENI. In DNA, the CDR3 is TGTGCCAGCTCACCCCGGAGTGTAGGGGTTTACGAGCAGTACTTC. Protein sequence: CASSPRSVGVYEQYF.

The chain carries TRBV6-5 and TRBJ1-5; 7 bases agree with TRBD1. V trimming: 2 bases; J trimming: 5 bases; junction bases outside the gene matches: 0. The length of the CDR3 is 13 residues. Germline V gene sequence: CDR1 MNHEY, CDR2 SVGAGI. The CDR3, as DNA: TGTGCCAGCAGTTACACAGGGGATCAGCCCCAGCATTTT. Its protein is CASSYTGDQPQHF.

Many counts were recorded for this clonotype. V and J are TRBV6-2 or TRBV6-3 and TRBJ2-5, with 12 positions matching TRBD2. CDR1 is MNHEY and CDR2 is SVGEGT in the germline V gene. After removal of 5 bases from V and 5 bases from J, the junction contained 3 bases not matched to a gene. This CDR3 has 14 residues. For the CDR3, the DNA is TGTGCCAGCAGTCACACTAGCGGGGGGGAGACCCAGTACTTC. It is translated as CASSHTSGGETQYF.

The chain joins TRBV20-1 to TRBJ1-1; the D gene is possibly TRBD1 (6 bases). Trimming took off 1 base at V and 7 bases at J, with 10 bases between the two ends. CDR1 DFQATT and CDR2 SNEGSKA come from the germline V gene (reference sequence). The CDR3 runs 12 residues. The CDR3 DNA reads TGCAGTGCTAGAGTAGGGGGGGGTGAAGCTTTCTTT. This encodes CSARVGGGEAFF.

The sample holds a few counts of this clonotype. The chain links TRBV19 to TRBJ1-6; a possible D gene is TRBD1 (5 bases). CDR3 length: 15 residues. Trimming took 8 bases from V and 3 from J, leaving 14 bases between them. Germline V CDR1 and CDR2: LNHDA, SQIVND (reference sequence). CDR3 region: CASLPGRLYNSPLHF. CDR3 DNA: TGTGCCAGTTTACCGGGACGGCTCTATAATTCACCCCTCCACTTT.

The J gene is TRBJ1-3, the V gene TRBV3-1; 9 nucleotides agree with TRBD1. V was pared by 3 bases and J by 6 bases, with 3 bases of the junction left unmatched. Germline V lookup: CDR1 LGHDT, CDR2 YNNKEL (reference sequence). The CDR3 covers 14 residues. CDR3 residues: CASSQGQGLNTIYF. In nucleotides, the CDR3 is TGTGCCAGCAGCCAGGGACAGGGTCTAAACACCATATATTTT. The full variable domain, with the rest looked up from reference TRBV3-1 and TRBJ1-3, is DTAVSQTPKYLVTQMGNDKSIKCEQNLGHDTMYWYKQDSKKFLKIMFSYNNKELIINETVPNRFSPKSPDKAHLNLHINSLELGDSAVYFCASSQGQGLNTIYFGEGSWLTVV.

The CDR3 DNA is TGTGCCAGCAGTGAAGCTATTGGTAGGCAGCCCCAGCATTTT. Amino acids: CASSEAIGRQPQHF. This chain links TRBV2 with TRBJ1-5; D unclear. The CDR3 contains 14 residues. With 0 bases removed from V and 7 bases from J, the gap between germline ends came to 10 bases. Per germline, CDR1 SNHLY and CDR2 FYNNEI.

The genes are TRBV11-2 and TRBJ2-5; D is possibly TRBD2 (7 bases). The CDR3 spans 14 residues. V gave up 6 bases and J gave up 5 bases, with 16 bases separating them. CDR1 is SGHAT, CDR2 FQNNGV, per germline. The CDR3 loop is CASRGGVGAETQYF. CDR3 sequence (DNA): TGTGCCAGCAGAGGGGGGGTAGGGGCGGAGACCCAGTACTTC.

This clonotype appeared a few times. The CDR3 here is CSLRDRRRSYEQYF. Here the CDR3 DNA reads TGCAGTCTCCGGGACAGGCGGAGGAGTTACGAGCAGTACTTC. The chain employs TRBV20-1 and TRBJ2-7; 8 bases map to TRBD1. The CDR3 consists of 14 residues. Germline V CDR1 and CDR2: DFQATT, SNEGSKA (reference sequence). With V trimmed by 8 bases and J by 4 bases, 13 bases remained unmatched.

This clonotype showed up just a few times. This chain uses TRBV15 with TRBJ2-5; 14 nucleotides align to TRBD2. Trimming cost V 5 bases and J 5 bases; bases outside gene matches: 4. The CDR3 contains 15 residues. Germline CDR1 reads LNHNV; CDR2 reads YYDKDF (reference sequence). CDR3 amino acids: CATSVTSGGGETQYF. The CDR3 DNA is TGTGCCACCAGCGTGACTAGCGGGGGGGGTGAGACCCAGTACTTC.

This clonotype was observed a handful of times. The J gene is TRBJ2-1, the V gene TRBV3-1; a possible D gene is TRBD2 (5 bases). The ends were cut back, 5 bases at V and 0 bases at J, with 14 bases in the middle. This CDR3 comprises 16 residues. CDR1 is LGHDT and CDR2 is YNNKEL in the germline V gene (reference sequence). CDR3 residues: CASSIQAGGSYNEQFF. CDR3 nucleotide sequence: TGTGCCAGCAGCATTCAGGCGGGCGGCTCCTACAATGAGCAGTTCTTC.

The V and J genes are TRBV7-2 and TRBJ2-3; D is unresolved. Germline loops: CDR1 SGHTA, CDR2 FQGNSA. This CDR3 is 14 amino acids long. V was shortened by 5 bases and J by 7 bases, with 16 bases between the two germline ends. The CDR3 protein is CASSPHPRPNTQYF. DNA of the CDR3: TGTGCCAGCAGCCCCCACCCTAGACCCAATACGCAGTATTTT.

The chain is built from TRBV7-2 and TRBJ2-5; D unresolved. In germline, CDR1 is SGHTA, CDR2 FQGNSA. Trimming took off 0 bases at V and 4 bases at J, with 6 bases between the two ends. This CDR3 is built from 13 residues. The CDR3 here is CASSLATTETQYF. CDR3 sequence (DNA): TGTGCCAGCAGCTTAGCCACAACAGAGACCCAGTACTTC.

The J gene is TRBJ2-1, the V gene TRBV5-6; D is perhaps TRBD1 (6 bases). Trimming stripped 3 bases from V and 11 bases from J, with 18 bases between. The CDR3 spans 14 residues. Germline assignment: CDR1 SGHDT and CDR2 YYEEEE. The DNA for the CDR3 is TGTGCCAGCAGCTCTGGATTAGGCCGGGACAAGCAGTTCTTC. Its translation: CASSSGLGRDKQFF.

This clonotype has at least ten counts. CDR3: CSVERQGHYNEQFF. CDR3 DNA sequence: TGCAGCGTTGAAAGGCAGGGGCACTACAATGAGCAGTTCTTC. The rearrangement links TRBV29-1 to TRBJ2-1; a weak D match, TRBD1 (6 bases). V gave up 2 bases and J gave up 3 bases, with 11 bases separating them. Germline lookup yields CDR1 SQVTM and CDR2 ANQGSEA. The CDR3 totals 14 residues.

This clonotype was seen a few times. This chain uses TRBV6-1 with TRBJ1-1; possibly TRBD1 for D (6 bases). The CDR3 is 15 residues long. Trimming removed 8 bases at V and 0 bases at J, with 16 bases between. The germline V gene encodes CDR1 MNHNS and CDR2 SASEGT. The chain's CDR3 is CASQQWGGLNTEAFF. Here the CDR3 DNA reads TGTGCCAGCCAGCAATGGGGGGGGCTGAACACTGAAGCTTTCTTT.

This clonotype was counted a few times. V gene TRBV5-4 combines with J gene TRBJ1-1, with D possibly matching TRBD1 (5 bases). The V end lost 4 bases, the J end lost 1 base, and 11 bases lay between the germline ends. The CDR3 contains 14 residues. In germline, CDR1 is SGHNT, CDR2 YYREEE (reference sequence). The CDR3 loop is CASSATATNTEAFF. CDR3 in DNA: TGTGCCAGCAGCGCGACAGCCACGAACACTGAAGCTTTCTTT.

The chain links TRBV7-6 to TRBJ1-1; the D is unclear. The CDR3 is made up of 15 amino acids. Germline V gene sequence: CDR1 SGHVS, CDR2 FNYEAQ. Trimming stripped 0 bases from V and 4 bases from J, with 12 bases between. CDR3 nucleotide sequence: TGTGCCAGCAGCTTAGCAGCCGGGGAGATCACTGAAGCTTTCTTT. Residues: CASSLAAGEITEAFF.

This clonotype has just a few counts. V usage is TRBV28 and J usage is TRBJ2-1, with a tentative D call TRBD1 (7 bases). Germline lookup yields CDR1 MDHEN and CDR2 SYDVKM. The CDR3 contains 12 residues. Trimming left V 4 bases short and J 11 bases short, with 12 bases between. The CDR3 reads CASSSQGGQQFF. DNA for the CDR3: TGTGCCAGCAGTTCTCAGGGGGGCCAGCAGTTCTTC.

The chain is built from TRBV29-1 and TRBJ2-1; 7 nucleotides agree with TRBD1. Germline V gene sequence: CDR1 SQVTM, CDR2 ANQGSEA. The CDR3 length is 15 residues. Trimming removed 1 base from V and 4 bases from J; junction bases left unmatched: 7. In DNA, the CDR3 is TGCAGCGTTGAAGGGTTGGACAGGACTTACAATGAGCAGTTCTTC. This encodes CSVEGLDRTYNEQFF.